This paragraph covers one T cell receptor (beta chain) sequence. Its antigen is not known. This sample is drawn from a study of T-cell memory formation after mild COVID-19. Study findings and constraints: From day 15 to 85, contracting clones were balanced between CD4 and CD8, whereas later expanders leaned toward CD4+. CD4+ contracting clones were found mainly in CM and EM, and CD8+ ones in EMRA.

After 5'RACE with constant-segment primers, TCR alpha and TCR beta cDNA libraries carrying sample barcodes and UMIs were obtained. TCRdb processed the 5' RACE reads anew with MiXCR; each CDR3 protein has one entry. The sample lists around 300,000 distinct CDR3 sequences; around 13% were seen once. This CDR3 contains 13 residues. V was shortened by 1 base and J by 8 bases, with 9 bases between the two germline ends. The germline V gene encodes CDR1 SEHNR and CDR2 FQNEAQ (reference sequence). This TCR was sampled from a man aged 18 to 29 who had mild COVID-19 (a few samples of this study predate the infection). Cell type and time point are not known. Sequencing was done on a sample of PBMCs or a T cell subset sorted from them (not recorded which). This chain connects TRBV7-9 to TRBJ1-5; TRBD1 is a possible D gene (5 bases). This CDR3 is CASSLGGGEPQHF. CDR3 coding DNA: TGTGCCAGCAGCTTAGGGGGGGGAGAGCCCCAGCATTTT. The variable domain in full, with the rest retrieved from reference TRBV7-9 and TRBJ1-5, is DTGVSQNPRHKITKRGQNVTFRCDPISEHNRLYWYRQTLGQGPEFLTYFQNEAQLEKSRLLSDRFSAERPKGSFSTLEIQRTEQGDSAMYLCASSLGGGEPQHFGDGTRLSIL.